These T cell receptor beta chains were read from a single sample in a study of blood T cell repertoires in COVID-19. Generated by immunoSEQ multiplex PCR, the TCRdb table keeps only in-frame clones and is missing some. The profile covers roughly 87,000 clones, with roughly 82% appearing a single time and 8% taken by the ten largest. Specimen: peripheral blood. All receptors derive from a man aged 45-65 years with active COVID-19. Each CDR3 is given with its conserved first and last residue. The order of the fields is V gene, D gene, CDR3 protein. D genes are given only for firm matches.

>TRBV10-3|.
CAISPRVSDQETQYF
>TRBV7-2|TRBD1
CASSLAGQGGEKLFF
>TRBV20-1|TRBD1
CSASRTGPPYEQYF
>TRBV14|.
CASSQGTAYGYTF
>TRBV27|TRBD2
CASSLGLAGPYEQYF
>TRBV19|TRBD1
CASSITGDNQPQHF
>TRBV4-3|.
CASSQDWGTKETQYF
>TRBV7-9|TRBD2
CASSHGRGGVISYEQYF
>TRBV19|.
CASTGWRGGRGGTGELFF
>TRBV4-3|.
CASSQDVGSVEVF
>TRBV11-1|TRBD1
CASSGWTGGEDEQYF
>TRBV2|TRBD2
CASSVDSGGVEQFF
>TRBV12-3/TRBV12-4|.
CASSRTGPYEQYF
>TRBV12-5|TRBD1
CASGQGQSTDTQYF
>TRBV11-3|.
CASSLGVAGTDTQYF
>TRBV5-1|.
CASSRGSANTGELFF
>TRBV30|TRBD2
CAWRGTSGGYNEQFF
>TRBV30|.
CAWTAGPSGKQYF
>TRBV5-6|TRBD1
CASSRGTGPNQPQHF
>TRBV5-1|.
CASSFGGPNLETQYF
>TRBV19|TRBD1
CASTGRGESAFF
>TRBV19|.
CASSIGRSRNQPQHF
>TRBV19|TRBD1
CASSMPRTGGAVFNQPQHF
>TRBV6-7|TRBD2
CAAPGLANYNEQFF
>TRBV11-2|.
CASSLEGREDQPQHF
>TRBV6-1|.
CASSERTVTEAFF
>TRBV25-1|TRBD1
CASSETGVNIQYF
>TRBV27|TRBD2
CASSPLAGGWADTQYF
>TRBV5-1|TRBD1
CASRYRQGSYNEQFF
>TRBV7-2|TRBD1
CASSLGTGPAYEQYF
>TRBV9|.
CASSVDGNYGYTF
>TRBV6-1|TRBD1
CASSEWDRATYEQYF
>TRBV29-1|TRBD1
CSVTGGAEEQYF
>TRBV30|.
CAWSVNRAGSPLHF
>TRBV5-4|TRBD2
CASSRGVGSTDTQYF
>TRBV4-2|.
CASSRGRGEAGELFF
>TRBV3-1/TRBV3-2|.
CASSQDRVQPQHF
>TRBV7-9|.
CASSSYRDKGSEAFF
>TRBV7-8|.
CASSPSHTEAFF
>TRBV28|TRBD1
CASSKRGDRVNSPLHF
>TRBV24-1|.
CATSRGEARGQPQHF
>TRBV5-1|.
CASRSSDTGELFF